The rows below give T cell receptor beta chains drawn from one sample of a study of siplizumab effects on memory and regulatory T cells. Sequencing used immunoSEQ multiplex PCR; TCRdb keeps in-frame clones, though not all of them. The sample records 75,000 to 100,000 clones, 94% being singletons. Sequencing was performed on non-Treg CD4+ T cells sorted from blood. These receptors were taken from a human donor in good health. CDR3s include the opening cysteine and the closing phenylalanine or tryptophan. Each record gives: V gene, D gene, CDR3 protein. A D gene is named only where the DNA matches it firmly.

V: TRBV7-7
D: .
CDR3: CASSPERRVLADNTGELFF

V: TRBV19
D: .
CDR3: CASSGEFLGYTF

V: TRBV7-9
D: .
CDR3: CASSSPGGSGANVLTF

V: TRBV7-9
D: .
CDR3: CASSLGGGWDEQFF

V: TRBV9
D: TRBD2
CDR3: CASSDGLAVYNEQFF

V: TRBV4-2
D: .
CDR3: CASSPHRTGGDTEAFF

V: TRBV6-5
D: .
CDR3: CASSIGQNTEAFF

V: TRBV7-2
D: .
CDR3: CASSSGERTDTQYF

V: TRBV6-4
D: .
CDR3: CASIFCSISLEVKLFF

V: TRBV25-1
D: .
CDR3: CASSETLTSPKETQYF

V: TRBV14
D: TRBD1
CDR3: CASSVQGRGSGANVLTF

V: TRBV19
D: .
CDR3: CASHNAGTGNYGYTF

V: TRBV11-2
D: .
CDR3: CASSSTSRGEQYF

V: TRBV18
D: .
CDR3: CASSPLSSTGKLTDTQYF

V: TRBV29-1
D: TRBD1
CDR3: CSVEAGGGEKLFF

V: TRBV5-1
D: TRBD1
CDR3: CASSLDGTGRTGELFF

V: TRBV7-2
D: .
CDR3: CASSARDSSYNEQFF

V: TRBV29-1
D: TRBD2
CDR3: CSGTHRLAGEQYF

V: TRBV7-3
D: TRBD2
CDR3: CASSLGLAGATNTQYF

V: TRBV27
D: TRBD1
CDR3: CASSQRPGQWETQYF

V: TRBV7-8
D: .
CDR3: CASSLWTRNNEQFF

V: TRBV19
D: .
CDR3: CASSIGTRGTEAFF

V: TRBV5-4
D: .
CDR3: CASSRTVGRTSYEQYF

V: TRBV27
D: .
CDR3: CASSLKADGTDTQYF

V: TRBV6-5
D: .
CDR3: CASSYSGAPGYTF

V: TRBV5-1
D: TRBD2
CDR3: CASSLAGLAGVGDTQYF

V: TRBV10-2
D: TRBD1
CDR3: CASSEGGGGYTF

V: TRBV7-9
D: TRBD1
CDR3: CASSRDSSQGYTF

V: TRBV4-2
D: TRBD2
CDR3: CASSPGTRGTYEQYF

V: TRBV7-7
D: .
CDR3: CASSLSTSTDTQYF

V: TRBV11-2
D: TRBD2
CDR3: CASSLDRGVHNEQFF

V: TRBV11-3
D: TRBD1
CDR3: CASSLRGQGGEQYF

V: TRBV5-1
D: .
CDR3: CASSFGADLSEQYF

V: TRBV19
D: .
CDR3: CASQGGRNEKLFF

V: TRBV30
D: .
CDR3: CAWSSRGGRYEQFF

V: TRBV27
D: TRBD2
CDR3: CATAPSGNTGELFF

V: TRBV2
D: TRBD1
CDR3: CASSNRGLSSYEQYF

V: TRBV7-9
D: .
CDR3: CASSLTRGFNSPLHF

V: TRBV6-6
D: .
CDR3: CASSPGVAGELFF

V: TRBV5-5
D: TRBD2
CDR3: CASSQVAGGLSEQFF

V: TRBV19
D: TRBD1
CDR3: CASSDTGDTNYGYTF

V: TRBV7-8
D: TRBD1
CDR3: CASSSGTVNQPQHF

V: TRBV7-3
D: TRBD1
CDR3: CASSRGQGFYNEQFF

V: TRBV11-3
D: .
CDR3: CASSPRWELAKNIQYF

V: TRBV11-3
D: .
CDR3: CASSEVSSYNEQFF

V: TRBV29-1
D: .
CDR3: CSVELDAPEAFF

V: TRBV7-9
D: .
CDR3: CASSLIRNSNYGYTF

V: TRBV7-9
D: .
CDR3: CASSLGRGETQYF

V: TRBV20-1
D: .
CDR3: CMQDSYGYTF

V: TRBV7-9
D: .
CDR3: CASANRVAEQYF